These 5 T cell receptor beta chains were sequenced from one sample in a study of Ad26.COV2.S vaccination and SARS-CoV-2 variants. The sample's treatment: 15 to 20 received Ad26.COV2.S at low or high dose, single or two shots; 5 received placebo; per-sample allocation not given. Sampling was performed 63 days after the first vaccine or placebo injection. Only in-frame clones appear in the TCRdb table, and some are missing; sequencing was by immunoSEQ multiplex PCR. The top ten clones hold about 2.8% of a sample with roughly 250,000 clones, 87% of them seen once. Sequenced here: peripheral blood, sampled in a trial of Ad26.COV2.S vaccine versus placebo. The receptors were sampled from a person aged 18-65 years who received the Ad26.COV2.S COVID-19 vaccine or a placebo.

This rearrangement joins TRBV7-2 to TRBJ2-2; weak D call: TRBD2 (6 bases). The CDR3 is 15 residues long. V lost 6 bases and J 6 bases, leaving 17 bases between the germline ends. The V gene's germline CDR1 is SGHTA and CDR2 FQGNSA. Here the CDR3 reads CASRAGSKNAGELFF. The CDR3 DNA sequence: TGTGCCAGCAGGGCCGGGAGTAAAAACGCCGGGGAGCTGTTTTTT. The entire variable domain, with the rest obtained from reference TRBV7-2 and TRBJ2-2, is as follows: GAGVSQSPSNKVTEKGKDVELRCDPISGHTALYWYRQSLGQGLEFLIYFQGNSAPDKSGLPSDRFSAERTGGSVSTLTIQRTQQEDSAVYLCASRAGSKNAGELFFGEGSRLTVL.

The chain has TRBV28 and TRBJ1-2; no clear D. Looked up from germline, CDR1 is MDHEN and CDR2 is SYDVKM. V was shortened by 5 bases and J by 4 bases, with 14 bases between the two germline ends. This CDR3 has 14 residues. The chain's CDR3 is CASSPKSVSYGYTF. The CDR3 DNA reads TGTGCCAGCAGTCCGAAGTCGGTTAGCTATGGCTACACCTTC.

This chain connects TRBV24-1 to TRBJ1-2; D unresolved. Germline V lookup: CDR1 KGHDR, CDR2 SFDVKD. The CDR3 spans 12 residues. Trimming cost V 4 bases and J 6 bases, with 8 bases left between them. The CDR3 coding sequence is TGTGCCACCAGTGAAGGCATGAATGGCTACACCTTC. It encodes CATSEGMNGYTF.

The chain recombines TRBV28 with TRBJ2-3; 8 nucleotides agree with TRBD2. CDR1 and CDR2 (germline): MDHEN, SYDVKM. With 4 bases clipped from V and 3 bases from J, the junction kept 9 bases outside the gene matches. This CDR3 contains 16 residues. CDR3 sequence reads: CASSSNFERETDTQYF. CDR3 nucleotides: TGTGCCAGCAGTTCTAACTTTGAGCGGGAGACAGATACGCAGTATTTT.

CDR3 sequence: CASSAYRQGEYGYTF. In nucleotides, the CDR3 is TGTGCCAGCTCAGCTTACCGACAGGGCGAGTACGGCTACACCTTC. The chain recombines TRBV18 with TRBJ1-2, with 7 bases that match TRBD1. CDR3 length: 15 amino acids. Germline V gene data show CDR1 as KGHSH and CDR2 as LQKENI. After removal of 5 bases from V and 8 bases from J, the junction contained 14 bases not matched to a gene.